This record looks at one T cell receptor (beta chain) sequence and its context. No antigen is known for it. This specimen comes from a study of T cell responses to AZD1222 COVID-19 vaccine. Overall study results and limits: There were mostly white British donors and more females than males, and clonal diversity was possibly underestimated. Regions 160-218 and 743-854 held dominance among vaccine-associated CD4 TCRs, which spanned spike.

Generated by immunoSEQ multiplex PCR, the TCRdb table keeps only in-frame clones and is missing some. The sample records approximately 160,000 clones, approximately 88% being singletons. Between the trimmed V and J ends, which lost 3 bases and 0 bases, there was a span of 21 bases. The CDR3 sequence is 20 residues long. CDR1 is MGHRA and CDR2 is YSYEKL in the germline V gene. The input for sequencing was peripheral blood, taken on day 0 of MenACWY control vaccination. The origin of this receptor is an adult in good health. The rearrangement joins TRBV4-1 to TRBJ2-6, with D perhaps TRBD2 (7 bases). The CDR3 reads CASSHPRRGLQSSGANVLTF. The CDR3 DNA is TGCGCCAGCAGCCACCCCAGGCGGGGGCTTCAAAGCTCTGGGGCCAACGTCCTGACTTTC.